This TCR beta chain stems from a study of T-cell memory formation after mild COVID-19. This CDR3 is built from 16 residues. Germline V gene data show CDR1 as MGHRA and CDR2 as YSYEKL. The ends lost 1 base at V and 3 bases at J; junction bases unmatched: 5. TCRdb called the 5' RACE reads again in MiXCR, with one record for every CDR3 protein. The table shows about 49,000 distinct CDR3 sequences, with 27% occurring only once. This clonotype was detected only a few times. The gene calls are TRBV4-1 and TRBJ2-1, with TRBD2 identical over 8 bases. This clonotype originated in a man between 18 and 29 years old who had mild COVID-19 (a few samples of this study predate the infection). Cell type and time point are not known. Sequencing was done on a sample of PBMCs or a T cell subset sorted from them (not recorded which). In DNA form, the CDR3 reads TGCGCCAGCAGCCAAGCCCCGGGGGGGTTCTACAATGAGCAGTTCTTC. Protein sequence: CASSQAPGGFYNEQFF.